Below are 29 T cell receptor beta chains sequenced from a single sample in a study of blood T cell repertoires in COVID-19. Repertoires were generated with immunoSEQ multiplex PCR, while TCRdb's copy carries only in-frame clones and drops some. Of around 300,000 clones in the sample, 89% were seen once. The sample was peripheral blood. The receptors were gathered from a man in his forties or fifties with acute or convalescent COVID-19.

The chain couples TRBV18 to TRBJ2-7; no clear D gene. Per germline, CDR1 KGHSH and CDR2 LQKENI. Trimming left V 2 bases short and J 2 bases short, with 13 bases between. The CDR3 is made up of 15 amino acids. In DNA, the CDR3 is TGTGCCAGCTCACCAAGCATTTCAACCCCCTACGAGCAGTACTTC. This translates into CASSPSISTPYEQYF.

As DNA, the CDR3 is TGTGCCAGTACCATCGCGGGGACTAGGTCGGAAAAACTGTTTTTT. This sequence encodes CASTIAGTRSEKLFF. The chain uses TRBV19 and TRBJ1-4, with a tentative D call TRBD1 (5 bases). In germline, CDR1 is LNHDA, CDR2 SQIVND (reference sequence). The CDR3 is made up of 15 amino acids. V was pared by 7 bases and J by 8 bases, with 20 bases between.

The V gene is TRBV10-1, the J gene TRBJ2-1; 10 bases are a match to TRBD2. There are 16 residues in the CDR3. Germline V gene sequence: CDR1 WNHNN, CDR2 SYGVQD (reference sequence). V lost 3 bases to trimming and J lost 1 base; unmatched junction nucleotides: 3. CDR3 sequence reads: CASSDQRGGSYNEQFF. CDR3 coding DNA: TGCGCCAGCAGTGACCAGCGGGGGGGTTCCTACAATGAGCAGTTCTTC.

The V gene is TRBV7-3, the J gene TRBJ2-7; TRBD1 matches at 9 bases. Trimming removed 5 bases from V and 7 bases from J; junction bases left unmatched: 9. Per germline, CDR1 SGHTA and CDR2 FQGTGA. The CDR3 sequence is 14 residues long. This chain's CDR3 is CASSRDRASGEQYF. In nucleotides, the CDR3 is TGTGCCAGCAGCCGGGACAGGGCGTCGGGAGAGCAGTACTTC.

This clone has only one observation. This chain links TRBV6-5 with TRBJ1-1; D not certain. This CDR3 has 13 amino acids. V lost 2 bases and J 2 bases, leaving 6 bases between the germline ends. The germline gives CDR1 MNHEY, CDR2 SVGAGI. The CDR3 protein is CASSYQLNTEAFF. The CDR3, as DNA: TGTGCCAGCAGTTACCAACTTAACACTGAAGCTTTCTTT.

This clone was found once. The rearrangement uses TRBV27 and TRBJ2-7; the match to TRBD1 covers 8 bases. This CDR3 contains 13 residues. The V segment lost 2 bases and the J segment 3 bases; nucleotides outside the gene matches: 0. Looked up from germline, CDR1 is MNHEY and CDR2 is SMNVEV (reference sequence). The CDR3 sequence: CASSLTGGYEQYF. DNA of the CDR3: TGTGCCAGCAGTTTAACAGGGGGCTACGAGCAGTACTTC.

This chain joins TRBV6-5 and TRBJ2-5; D ambiguous. V lost 8 bases and J 5 bases, leaving 21 bases between the germline ends. Germline V gene data show CDR1 as MNHEY and CDR2 as SVGAGI. The CDR3 loop spans 15 amino acids. Here the CDR3 reads CASRPSGGRVETQYF. CDR3 coding DNA: TGTGCCAGCCGACCTTCCGGCGGCCGGGTTGAGACCCAGTACTTC.

V is TRBV7-2 and J is TRBJ1-2, with D possibly being TRBD1 (6 bases). This CDR3 is built from 15 residues. In germline, CDR1 is SGHTA, CDR2 FQGNSA. V dropped 6 bases and J dropped 4 bases, with 18 bases sitting between them. CDR3 in DNA: TGTGCCAGCAGTTCCCGGGACACGACCCTCTATGGCTACACCTTC. Its protein product is CASSSRDTTLYGYTF.

This rearrangement joins TRBV7-9 to TRBJ1-6; a weak D match, TRBD1 (5 bases). Deletions cut 4 bases from V and 7 bases from J, with 14 bases between. The CDR3 spans 15 residues. Germline-derived CDR1 and CDR2 are SEHNR and FQNEAQ (reference sequence). The CDR3 sequence is CASSWGSRRNSPLHF. The CDR3 DNA sequence: TGTGCCAGCAGCTGGGGCTCCCGTCGGAATTCACCCCTCCACTTT.

The chain employs TRBV6-4 and TRBJ1-6; D uncertain. The V end lost 9 bases, the J end lost 10 bases, and 4 bases lay between the germline ends. Germline V gene lookup returns CDR1 MRHNA and CDR2 SNTAGT. CDR3 length: 9 amino acids. The DNA of the CDR3 is TGTGCCAGGCGATCACCCCTCCACTTT. It translates to CARRSPLHF.

The V call is TRBV9, the J call TRBJ2-1; 10 bases line up with TRBD2. Losses at the gene ends were 0 bases for V and 9 bases for J; bases not matched to a gene: 12. The CDR3 has 17 residues. The V gene's germline CDR1 is SGDLS and CDR2 YYNGEE. The CDR3 DNA sequence: TGTGCCAGCAGCGTAGGGAGCGGGGGGGCTCTTTTCGTTGAGCAGTTCTTC. Translating it yields CASSVGSGGALFVEQFF.

The rearrangement joins TRBV19 to TRBJ2-3; TRBD2 matches 13 bases. This CDR3 is 16 amino acids long. V lost 5 bases and J lost 3; bases outside the gene matches: 5. Germline CDR1 is LNHDA and CDR2 is SQIVND (reference sequence). Here the CDR3 reads CASSALAGGLTDTQYF. The CDR3 coding sequence is TGTGCCAGTAGTGCACTAGCGGGGGGGCTTACAGATACGCAGTATTTT.

This chain uses TRBV19 with TRBJ1-6; TRBD1 agrees at 7 bases. The CDR3 is made up of 17 amino acids. With V trimmed by 3 bases and J by 1 base, 6 bases remained unmatched. Germline-derived CDR1 and CDR2 are LNHDA and SQIVND (reference sequence). Here the CDR3 DNA reads TGTGCCAGTAGTATCACAGGGGTCCCTTCCTATAATTCACCCCTCCACTTT. Amino acid sequence: CASSITGVPSYNSPLHF.

The sample holds many counts of this clone. The chain employs TRBV7-9 and TRBJ2-1, with D perhaps matching TRBD2 (5 bases). Germline V lookup: CDR1 SEHNR, CDR2 FQNEAQ (reference sequence). The CDR3 covers 13 residues. V lost 6 bases, J lost 4 bases, and 10 bases lay in between. CDR3 region: CASREEAYNEQFF. In nucleotides, the CDR3 is TGTGCCAGCAGAGAGGAGGCTTACAATGAGCAGTTCTTC.

The gene calls are TRBV30 and TRBJ2-5; perhaps TRBD2 as D (5 bases). The CDR3 totals 13 residues. Germline CDR1 GTSNPN, CDR2 SVGIG (reference sequence). The germline V and J ends were trimmed by 0 bases and 3 bases, with 8 bases remaining between them. The CDR3 loop reads CAWSVPGKETQYF. The CDR3 nucleotides read TGTGCCTGGAGTGTACCGGGGAAAGAGACCCAGTACTTC.

This chain links TRBV4-1 with TRBJ2-2; 14 nucleotides agree with TRBD2. In germline, CDR1 is MGHRA, CDR2 YSYEKL. V shed 9 bases, J shed 0 bases, and the junction held 9 bases outside the gene matches. CDR3 length: 18 amino acids. DNA for the CDR3: TGCGCCAGTCAAAGACTAGCGGGGGGGCTCGCGAACACCGGGGAGCTGTTTTTT. Translated: CASQRLAGGLANTGELFF.

In DNA form, the CDR3 reads TGTGCCAGCAGCGTGCCAGGGGAGGGGGATGGCTACACCTTC. Its protein is CASSVPGEGDGYTF. This rearrangement joins TRBV9 to TRBJ1-2, with a tentative D call TRBD1 (6 bases). CDR1 and CDR2 from the germline V gene are SGDLS and YYNGEE. This CDR3 contains 14 residues. V was clipped by 2 bases and J by 6 bases, with 14 bases between them.

The V gene is TRBV5-6, the J gene TRBJ2-4; D call uncertain. The germline gives CDR1 SGHDT, CDR2 YYEEEE. V was pared by 1 base and J by 7 bases, with 9 bases between. The length of the CDR3 is 13 residues. CDR3 DNA sequence: TGTGCCAGCAGCTTGTTGGGCAGCAACATTCAGTACTTC. Translated: CASSLLGSNIQYF.

V gene TRBV2 combines with J gene TRBJ1-1, with D unclear. In germline, CDR1 is SNHLY, CDR2 FYNNEI. This CDR3 comprises 12 residues. V dropped 4 bases and J dropped 7 bases, with 10 bases sitting between them. This chain's CDR3 is CASSVSGHEAFF. For the CDR3, the DNA is TGTGCCAGCAGTGTTTCGGGTCATGAAGCTTTCTTT. Complete variable domain (other parts from reference TRBV2 and TRBJ1-1): EPEVTQTPSHQVTQMGQEVILRCVPISNHLYFYWYRQILGQKVEFLVSFYNNEISEKSEIFDDQFSVERPDGSNFTLKIRSTKLEDSAMYFCASSVSGHEAFFGQGTRLTVV.

V and J are TRBV14 and TRBJ2-3; tentatively, D is TRBD2 (6 bases). Germline V gives CDR1 SGHDN, CDR2 FVKESK. V lost 3 bases, J lost 0 bases, and 16 bases lay in between. The CDR3 has 17 amino acids. The CDR3 protein is CASSQFTGRTSTDTQYF. In nucleotides, the CDR3 is TGTGCCAGCAGCCAGTTCACCGGGAGAACTAGCACAGATACGCAGTATTTT.

The chain links TRBV5-1 to TRBJ2-2; D is ambiguous. The CDR3 has 15 amino acids. V gave up 4 bases and J gave up 0 bases, with 10 bases separating them. Per germline, CDR1 SGHRS and CDR2 YFSETQ. CDR3: CASSSTVSNTGELFF. CDR3 in DNA: TGCGCCAGCAGCAGCACAGTATCGAACACCGGGGAGCTGTTTTTT.

Only one count was recorded for this clone. The chain joins TRBV2 to TRBJ2-7, with a possible D match to TRBD1 (5 bases). There are 12 residues in the CDR3. Trimming pared 3 bases from V and 7 bases from J, leaving 10 bases between. The germline V gene encodes CDR1 SNHLY and CDR2 FYNNEI. CDR3 protein: CASSDRVGEQYF. CDR3 sequence (DNA): TGTGCCAGCAGTGACAGGGTTGGGGAGCAGTACTTC.

V is TRBV27 and J is TRBJ1-5, with 9 bases that match TRBD1. CDR1 and CDR2 (germline): MNHEY, SMNVEV (reference sequence). The trim removed 7 bases at V and 2 bases at J, leaving 6 bases unmatched. This CDR3 has 15 residues. The CDR3 bases are TGTGCCAGCAAACAGGGGGCGAAGGGCAATCAGCCCCAGCATTTT. The encoded protein is CASKQGAKGNQPQHF.

This CDR3 is CASSLGMTSGGDYEETQYF. The CDR3 region has the DNA TGTGCCAGCAGCTTAGGCATGACTAGCGGGGGTGATTATGAAGAGACCCAGTACTTC. The V gene is TRBV7-9, the J gene TRBJ2-5, with 12 bases fitting TRBD2. This CDR3 is built from 19 residues. The junction had 12 bases not matched to a gene; V was cut back by 1 base and J by 3 bases. Per germline, CDR1 SEHNR and CDR2 FQNEAQ (reference sequence).

The rearrangement uses TRBV3-1 (or the pseudogene TRBV3-2) and TRBJ1-3; a possible D gene is TRBD1 (6 bases). Trimming shortened V by 1 base and J by 2 bases, and 12 bases separated the two germline ends. CDR1 LGHDT and CDR2 YNNKEL come from the germline V gene (reference sequence). This CDR3 comprises 16 residues. In DNA form, the CDR3 reads TGTGCCAGCAGCCAAGTCCGGACAGACCCTGGAAACACCATATATTTT. Amino acids: CASSQVRTDPGNTIYF.

This clone is a singleton in its sample. The rearrangement joins TRBV6-1 to TRBJ1-2; 7 positions agree with TRBD1. Germline CDR1 is MNHNS and CDR2 is SASEGT. CDR3 length: 16 amino acids. V was clipped by 0 bases and J by 8 bases; unmatched bases: 12. As DNA, the CDR3 is TGTGCCAGCAGTGAAGCACCGGGACAGATAAAGGGAGGCTACACCTTC. It codes for CASSEAPGQIKGGYTF.

This chain connects TRBV19 to TRBJ1-6; D perhaps matches TRBD1 (6 bases). Trimming removed 7 bases from V and 10 bases from J, with 20 bases in between. Germline assignment: CDR1 LNHDA and CDR2 SQIVND (reference sequence). The CDR3 covers 15 residues. CDR3 in amino acids: CASTRGGGRWSPLHF. CDR3 DNA sequence: TGTGCCAGTACCCGCGGGGGGGGGCGTTGGTCACCCCTCCACTTT.

This clone appeared once. The chain employs TRBV7-3 and TRBJ1-2; D perhaps matches TRBD1 (6 bases). Trimming took 5 bases from V and 4 from J, leaving 11 bases between them. The CDR3 runs 13 residues. Per germline, CDR1 SGHTA and CDR2 FQGTGA. The CDR3 is CASSADRSYGYTF. Here the CDR3 DNA reads TGTGCCAGCAGCGCTGACAGGTCCTATGGCTACACCTTC.

The CDR3 sequence is CASSLARASTEAFF. The CDR3 nucleotides read TGTGCCAGCAGCTTAGCGCGCGCGAGCACTGAAGCTTTCTTT. The rearrangement links TRBV7-6 to TRBJ1-1; D not certain. The V gene lost 0 bases and the J gene lost 4 bases, with 9 bases spanning the gap. The CDR3 sequence is 14 residues long. Per the germline V gene, CDR1 is SGHVS and CDR2 is FNYEAQ.